Reported below is one TCR beta chain. Antigen: not known. The data stem from a study of cytomegalovirus exposure and HLA in healthy donors. Across the whole study: Prior work identified around 120 million unique TCR beta sequences in 190 million or so T cells. Points from the study as a whole: Most TCR sequences showed up rarely, but some public TCRs showed up in many donors. In a later analysis, productive TCRs from donors in an Asian-associated ancestry cluster reportedly carried fewer N-insertions than the cohort mean.

The CDR3 has 15 residues. The germline V gene encodes CDR1 SGHDT and CDR2 YYEEEE. The J segment lost 5 bases and the V segment lost 3 bases, leaving 7 bases of the junction unmatched. The PCR ran on 60 Vbeta and 13 Jbeta primers. Libraries were prepared by immunoSEQ multiplex PCR; TCRdb keeps only in-frame clonotypes and omits some of them. The sample includes 150,000 or so clones, about 81% of them seen just once. The receptor was derived from a man younger than 40 in good health and CMV-seronegative. This sequence joins TRBV5-6 and TRBJ2-3; 9 nucleotides match TRBD1. Sample: PBMCs. The CDR3 sequence is CASSSNRGLGDTQYF. The CDR3 DNA is TGTGCCAGCAGCTCGAACAGGGGGCTTGGAGATACGCAGTATTTT.